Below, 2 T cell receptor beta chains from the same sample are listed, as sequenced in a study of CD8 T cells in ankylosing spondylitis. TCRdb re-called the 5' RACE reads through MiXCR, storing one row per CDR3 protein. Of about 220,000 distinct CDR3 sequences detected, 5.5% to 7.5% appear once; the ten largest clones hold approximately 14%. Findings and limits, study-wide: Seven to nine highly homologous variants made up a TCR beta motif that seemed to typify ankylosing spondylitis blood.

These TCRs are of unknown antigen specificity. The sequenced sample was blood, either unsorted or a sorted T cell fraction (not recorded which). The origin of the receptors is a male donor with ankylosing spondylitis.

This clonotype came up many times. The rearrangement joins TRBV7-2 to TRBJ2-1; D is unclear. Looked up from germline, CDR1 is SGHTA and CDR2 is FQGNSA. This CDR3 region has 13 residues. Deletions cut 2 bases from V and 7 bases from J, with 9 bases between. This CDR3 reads CASSLREGNEQFF. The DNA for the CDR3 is TGTGCCAGCAGCTTACGTGAAGGAAATGAGCAGTTCTTC.

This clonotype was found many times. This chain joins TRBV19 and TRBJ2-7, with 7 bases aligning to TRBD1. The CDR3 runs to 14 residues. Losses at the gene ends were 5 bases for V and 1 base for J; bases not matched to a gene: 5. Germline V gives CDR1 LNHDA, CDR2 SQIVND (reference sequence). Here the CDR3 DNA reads TGTGCCAGTAGTCCGACAGGGCGGTCCTACGAGCAGTACTTC. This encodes CASSPTGRSYEQYF.